This T cell receptor (beta chain) emerged from a study of cytomegalovirus exposure and HLA in healthy donors. Whole-study results and caveats: After further analysis at a later stage, 16,951 TCR beta sequences were associated with HLA alleles at 0.05 false discovery rate. Later on, an analysis showed TCR association rates differing by HLA locus, with DRB1 the most and HLA-C the fewest. Immune exposure information available was restricted to CMV serostatus.

PCR was performed using 60 Vbeta and 13 Jbeta primers. Here immunoSEQ multiplex PCR was the method, and the copy in TCRdb shows in-frame clones only, minus some. The table records about 110,000 clones, approximately 80% of them present only once. To note about this clone: Its target is unknown.

Per the germline V gene, CDR1 is SNHLY and CDR2 is FYNNEI. V was trimmed by 6 bases and J by 0 bases, leaving 20 bases between them. The CDR3 is 17 residues long. V usage is TRBV2 and J usage is TRBJ1-1; weak D call: TRBD1 (5 bases). The source of this sequence is a woman aged 30 to 39 in good health and CMV-seronegative. Sequencing was done on a sample of PBMCs. The CDR3 reads CASSLLGGTGVNTEAFF. DNA of the CDR3: TGTGCCAGCAGCCTGCTGGGGGGAACGGGGGTGAACACTGAAGCTTTCTTT.